A selection of T cell receptor beta chains follows, all from one sample in a study of early T cells in non-severe SARS-CoV-2 infection. One entry per CDR3 protein results from TCRdb running MiXCR on the 5' RACE reads. The profile covers approximately 75,000 distinct CDR3 sequences, with approximately 4.6% appearing a single time and roughly 3.7% taken by the ten largest. Sequenced material: whole blood, taken at baseline. These receptors came from an adult who was a healthcare worker with PCR-confirmed SARS-CoV-2 infection or an uninfected control (not recorded which). The donor label of this sample is uncertain. Each CDR3 is given with its conserved first and last residue. The D gene is left open where the match is weak. Not all rows give a size; the values are once, few, many and, for expanded clones, a class.

v_call,clone_size,j_call,d_call,cdr3_aa,cdr3_nt
TRBV5-1,NA,TRBJ2-7,NA,CASSLEEPYEQYF,TGCGCCAGCAGCTTGGAGGAACCCTACGAGCAGTACTTC
TRBV28,NA,TRBJ2-2,TRBD1,CASTRDRGFGELFF,TGTGCCAGTACCCGGGACAGAGGGTTCGGGGAGCTGTTTTTT
TRBV5-8,NA,TRBJ1-6,NA,CASSLSQGDSPLHF,TGTGCCAGCAGCTTGTCCCAGGGTGATTCACCCCTCCACTTT
TRBV29-1,NA,TRBJ1-1,NA,CSVGGDTEAFF,TGCAGCGTTGGAGGCGACACTGAAGCTTTCTTT
TRBV19,NA,TRBJ2-3,NA,CASSIEDSTDTQYF,TGTGCCAGTAGTATAGAGGACAGCACAGATACGCAGTATTTT
TRBV3-1,NA,TRBJ2-5,NA,CASRFDTQETQYF,TGTGCCAGCAGATTCGACACCCAAGAGACCCAGTACTTC
TRBV6-2/TRBV6-3,NA,TRBJ2-7,TRBD1,CASRGTGEGYEQYF,TGTGCCAGCCGGGGGACAGGGGAAGGCTACGAGCAGTACTTC
TRBV7-2,NA,TRBJ1-1,NA,CASSGRTELTEAFF,TGTGCCAGCAGCGGAAGGACAGAGCTCACTGAAGCTTTCTTT
TRBV5-1,NA,TRBJ1-1,TRBD1,CASSLALGTANTEAFF,TGCGCCAGCAGCTTGGCCCTCGGGACAGCGAACACTGAAGCTTTCTTT
TRBV7-2,NA,TRBJ1-2,TRBD1,CASSSYLGQGRNGYTF,TGTGCCAGCAGCTCCTACCTAGGACAGGGGAGAAATGGCTACACCTTC
TRBV6-5,many,TRBJ1-2,NA,CASSYSSGAHYGYTF,TGTGCCAGCAGTTACTCCTCCGGGGCCCACTATGGCTACACCTTC
TRBV5-6,few,TRBJ2-1,NA,CASSLTGRGSYNEQFF,TGTGCCAGCAGCTTAACAGGGCGAGGGTCCTACAATGAGCAGTTCTTC
TRBV3-1,NA,TRBJ2-7,NA,CASSQGQAVQYF,TGTGCCAGCAGCCAAGGACAGGCCGTGCAGTACTTC
TRBV7-2,many,TRBJ2-2,TRBD1,CASSLQRGRGFLPNTGELFF,TGTGCCAGCAGCTTGCAAAGGGGGCGCGGGTTCTTACCGAACACCGGGGAGCTGTTTTTT
TRBV27,many,TRBJ1-2,NA,CASLDPGVTRGYTF,TGTGCCAGCCTTGATCCTGGGGTTACCCGTGGCTACACCTTC
TRBV14,many,TRBJ1-2,NA,CASSQSGGYTF,TGTGCCAGCAGCCAATCTGGTGGCTACACCTTC
TRBV19,many,TRBJ1-5,TRBD1,CARTDRAWNQPQHF,TGTGCCAGGACAGACAGGGCTTGGAATCAGCCCCAGCATTTT
TRBV3-1,many,TRBJ2-6,TRBD2,CASSRTSGAGANVLTF,TGTGCCAGCAGCCGGACTAGCGGGGCTGGGGCCAACGTCCTGACTTTC
TRBV5-1,few,TRBJ1-1,TRBD1,CASSFGNRGGTEAFF,TGCGCCAGCAGCTTCGGAAACAGGGGCGGAACTGAAGCTTTCTTT
TRBV5-1,NA,TRBJ2-2,NA,CASSWGQNTGELFF,TGCGCCAGCAGCTGGGGACAGAACACCGGGGAGCTGTTTTTT
TRBV14,few,TRBJ1-1,TRBD1,CASSQFGQGGLEAFF,TGTGCCAGCAGCCAGTTCGGACAGGGGGGCCTTGAAGCTTTCTTT
TRBV7-2,many,TRBJ2-3,NA,CASSLARGSDTQYF,TGTGCCAGCAGCTTAGCTAGGGGTAGCGATACGCAGTATTTT
TRBV11-2,NA,TRBJ2-3,TRBD2,CASSLDFASGESSTDTQYF,TGTGCCAGCAGCTTAGATTTCGCTAGCGGGGAGTCTAGCACAGATACGCAGTATTTT
TRBV24-1,many,TRBJ2-3,TRBD1,CATSDSTGFTDTQYF,TGTGCCACCAGTGACTCGACAGGGTTCACAGATACGCAGTATTTT
TRBV12-3/TRBV12-4,NA,TRBJ2-2,TRBD1,CASRTTGTATGELFF,TGTGCCAGCAGGACCACCGGGACAGCTACCGGGGAGCTGTTTTTT
TRBV7-3,many,TRBJ2-2,NA,CASSQWAANTGELFF,TGTGCCAGCAGCCAGTGGGCAGCGAACACCGGGGAGCTGTTTTTT
TRBV20-1,many,TRBJ2-7,NA,CSASGTYEQYF,TGCAGTGCTAGCGGGACCTACGAGCAGTACTTC
TRBV27,NA,TRBJ2-1,TRBD2,CASSPRGATVPPPYNEQFF,TGTGCCAGCAGTCCGCGGGGGGCCACAGTACCCCCCCCCTACAATGAGCAGTTCTTC
TRBV11-1,few,TRBJ2-3,NA,CASSSTAIRYPPTGFTQYF,TGTGCCAGCAGCTCCACAGCTATTAGGTACCCGCCCACGGGATTCACGCAGTATTTT
TRBV14,few,TRBJ1-4,NA,CASSQVELARTTNEKLFF,TGTGCCAGCAGCCAAGTCGAACTTGCCCGTACAACTAATGAAAAACTGTTTTTT
TRBV10-3,NA,TRBJ2-2,NA,CAIGRDYTGELFF,TGTGCCATCGGCCGGGACTACACCGGGGAGCTGTTTTTT
TRBV28,many,TRBJ2-1,NA,CASRRWAEQFF,TGTGCCAGCCGCCGGTGGGCTGAGCAGTTCTTC
TRBV4-1,many,TRBJ2-1,TRBD2,CASSQVLAGRYNEQFF,TGCGCCAGCAGCCAAGTACTAGCGGGGAGATACAATGAGCAGTTCTTC
TRBV4-3,NA,TRBJ2-5,NA,CASSQGIAKETQYF,TGCGCCAGCAGCCAAGGGATCGCGAAAGAGACCCAGTACTTC
TRBV13,many,TRBJ2-7,NA,CASSFKGIWEQYF,TGTGCCAGCAGCTTCAAGGGGATCTGGGAGCAGTACTTC
TRBV12-5,many,TRBJ2-7,NA,CASGSDYEQYF,TGTGCTAGTGGTTCCGACTACGAGCAGTACTTC
TRBV20-1,many,TRBJ2-2,TRBD1,CSALSDRGLNTGELFF,TGCAGTGCTCTGAGCGACAGGGGCCTGAACACCGGGGAGCTGTTTTTT
TRBV7-9,NA,TRBJ1-6,NA,CASSPGLSFNSPLHF,TGTGCCAGCAGCCCCGGGCTTTCCTTTAATTCACCCCTCCACTTT
TRBV12-3/TRBV12-4,NA,TRBJ2-7,TRBD1,CASSLAQGVNEQYF,TGTGCCAGCAGTTTGGCGCAGGGGGTGAACGAGCAGTACTTC
TRBV9,NA,TRBJ1-4,TRBD1,CASSVGTGINEKLFF,TGTGCCAGCAGCGTAGGGACAGGTATTAATGAAAAACTGTTTTTT
TRBV7-2,NA,TRBJ2-7,NA,CASSSRRTAVYEQYF,TGTGCCAGCAGCTCCCGACGGACAGCAGTTTACGAGCAGTACTTC
TRBV5-1,many,TRBJ1-1,NA,CASSPNGRQNTEAFF,TGCGCCAGCAGCCCAAACGGCCGACAGAACACTGAAGCTTTCTTT
TRBV20-1,many,TRBJ1-5,NA,CSAQDYSNQPQHF,TGCAGTGCGCAGGATTATAGCAATCAGCCCCAGCATTTT
TRBV7-6,NA,TRBJ2-3,NA,CASSLDRRNTDTQYF,TGTGCCAGCAGCTTAGACCGCCGAAACACAGATACGCAGTATTTT
TRBV5-1,many,TRBJ2-6,NA,CASTWTVSSGANVLTF,TGCGCCAGCACCTGGACAGTTTCGTCTGGGGCCAACGTCCTGACTTTC